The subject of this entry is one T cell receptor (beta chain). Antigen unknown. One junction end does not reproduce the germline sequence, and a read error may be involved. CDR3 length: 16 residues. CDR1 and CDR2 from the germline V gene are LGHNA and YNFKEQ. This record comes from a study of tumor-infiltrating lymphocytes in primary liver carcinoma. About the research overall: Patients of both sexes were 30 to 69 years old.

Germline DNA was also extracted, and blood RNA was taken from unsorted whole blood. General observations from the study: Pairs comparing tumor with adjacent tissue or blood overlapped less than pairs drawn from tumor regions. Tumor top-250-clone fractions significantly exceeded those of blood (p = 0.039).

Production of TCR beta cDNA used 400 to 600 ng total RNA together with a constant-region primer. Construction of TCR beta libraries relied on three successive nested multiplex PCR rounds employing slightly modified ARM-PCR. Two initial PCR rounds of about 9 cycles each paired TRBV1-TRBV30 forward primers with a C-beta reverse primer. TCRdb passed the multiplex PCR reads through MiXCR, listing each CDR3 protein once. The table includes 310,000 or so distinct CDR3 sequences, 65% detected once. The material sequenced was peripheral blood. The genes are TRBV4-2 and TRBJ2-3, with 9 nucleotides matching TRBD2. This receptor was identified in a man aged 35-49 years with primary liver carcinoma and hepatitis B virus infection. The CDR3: CTSGQELAGLFCTQYF. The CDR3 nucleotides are TGTACCAGCGGCCAAGAACTAGCGGGCCTTTTTTGTACGCAGTATTTT.